The clone carrying this T cell receptor (beta chain) came up a few times. Its antigen remains unidentified. cDNA libraries for TCR beta contained unique molecular identifiers. The T cell input of roughly 0.95 to 10 million gave about half a million cDNA molecules. Each CDR3 protein gets one entry after TCRdb re-called the PCR reads with MiXCR. This sample has about 810,000 distinct CDR3 sequences; roughly half occur once, and the top ten carry approximately 4.2%. This entry comes from a study of post-analysis software for immune sequencing data. At the level of the study: Both relapsing-remitting and secondary progressive multiple sclerosis featured among the disease courses, as did progressive-relapsing multiple sclerosis.

Notes on the study in general: Batch-matched samples strongly co-clustered by F measure. Relative to controls, patients had about 5 TRBV segments at higher frequency, with TRBV5-6, TRBV5-1 and TRBV20-1 among these. Multiple sclerosis patients had significantly lower normalized Chao1 diversity than controls.

This CDR3 contains 13 residues. Germline V lookup: CDR1 DFQATT, CDR2 SNEGSKA (reference sequence). V trimming: 4 bases; J trimming: 6 bases; junction bases outside the gene matches: 9. The material sequenced was blood. The chain has TRBV20-1 and TRBJ2-7; 7 bases fit TRBD2. The receptor was derived from a girl between 10 and 17 years old with multiple sclerosis. The CDR3 nucleotides read TGCAGTGCTAAGGCTAGCGGCCCCGCCGAGCAGTACTTC. It specifies CSAKASGPAEQYF.